The 9 T cell receptor beta chains reported below all come from one sample, sequenced in a study of OX40 agonist ivuxolimab in advanced cancers. TCRdb's copy holds only in-frame clones and misses some; the assay was immunoSEQ multiplex PCR. The top ten clones hold 6.5% of a sample with over 65,000 clones, 86% of them seen once. Material: CD4+ or CD8+ T cells sorted from blood, obtained in a trial of the OX40 agonist ivuxolimab. Receptors originate from an adult with an advanced solid tumor such as melanoma, head and neck, liver or kidney cancer.

This clone was observed a single time. The rearrangement joins TRBV4-1 to TRBJ2-3; TRBD2 matches 11 bases. Germline CDR1 and CDR2: MGHRA and YSYEKL. The CDR3 has 16 amino acids. V was pared by 1 base and J by 6 bases, with 6 bases of the junction left unmatched. The chain's CDR3 is CASSQGLAGGQDTQYF. CDR3 DNA sequence: TGCGCCAGCAGCCAAGGGCTAGCGGGGGGCCAGGATACGCAGTATTTT.

The V call is TRBV9, the J call TRBJ1-3; TRBD1 aligns across 9 bases. CDR1 is SGDLS, CDR2 YYNGEE, per germline. The CDR3 extends over 17 amino acids. Losses at the gene ends were 4 bases for V and 0 bases for J; bases not matched to a gene: 8. The CDR3 coding sequence is TGTGCCAGCAGCCTAAGGGGGACAGGGATCTCTGGAAACACCATATATTTT. Protein sequence: CASSLRGTGISGNTIYF.

The gene calls are TRBV19 and TRBJ1-1; TRBD1 might be the D (5 bases). The V and J ends lost 5 bases and 2 bases respectively, with 12 bases between them. This CDR3 region has 14 residues. Germline V gene data show CDR1 as LNHDA and CDR2 as SQIVND (reference sequence). The CDR3 spells CASSLTGANTEAFF. CDR3 bases: TGTGCCAGTAGTCTCACCGGGGCTAACACTGAAGCTTTCTTT.

V is TRBV6-1 and J is TRBJ2-7; D is unclear. V dropped 1 base and J dropped 3 bases, with 10 bases sitting between them. The germline gives CDR1 MNHNS, CDR2 SASEGT. The CDR3 length is 14 residues. In DNA form, the CDR3 reads TGTGCCAGCAGTGAAGAGGTCAACCGCTACGAGCAGTACTTC. Its protein product is CASSEEVNRYEQYF.

The CDR3 coding sequence is TGTGCCAGCAGTTTAACGGCAGGGGCGCTAGGCTACACCTTC. Translation: CASSLTAGALGYTF. The chain combines TRBV27 with TRBJ1-2; D may be TRBD1 (6 bases). The V gene lost 2 bases and the J gene lost 8 bases, with 15 bases spanning the gap. CDR1 and CDR2 from the germline V gene are MNHEY and SMNVEV (reference sequence). This CDR3 is built from 14 residues.

The chain employs TRBV6-5 and TRBJ2-7; D is undetermined. Trimming removed 7 bases from V and 5 bases from J, with 15 bases in between. The V gene's germline CDR1 is MNHEY and CDR2 SVGAGI. This CDR3 contains 13 residues. In DNA form, the CDR3 reads TGTGCCAGCACTGACTCTAATCTCGACGAGCAGTACTTC. Its protein product is CASTDSNLDEQYF.

Of note for this clone: This may arise from a read error, as a much more abundant clone is one base away. This chain uses TRBV5-6 with TRBJ2-7; D is unclear. Germline-derived CDR1 and CDR2 are SGHDT and YYEEEE. Trimming cost V 0 bases and J 0 bases, with 1 base left between them. The length of the CDR3 is 12 residues. CDR3 protein: CASSLASYEQYF. The CDR3 DNA sequence: TGTGCCAGCAGCTTGGCCTCCTACGAGCAGTACTTC. Looking up the rest from reference TRBV5-6 and TRBJ2-7 gives the full variable domain: DAGVTQSPTHLIKTRGQQVTLRCSPKSGHDTVSWYQQALGQGPQFIFQYYEEEERQRGNFPDRFSGHQFPNYSSELNVNALLLGDSALYLCASSLASYEQYFGPGTRLTVT.

There are a few counts of this clone. V is TRBV6-6 and J is TRBJ1-5; 9 nucleotides align to TRBD1. Germline values: CDR1 MNHNY, CDR2 SVGAGI (reference sequence). V dropped 6 bases and J dropped 3; count of bases not matched to a gene: 9. The CDR3 is made up of 16 amino acids. DNA for the CDR3: TGTGCCAGCAGATCCTCTAACAGGGGGCTCAATCAGCCCCAGCATTTT. It codes for CASRSSNRGLNQPQHF.

The chain has TRBV15 and TRBJ1-1; 8 bases align to TRBD1. CDR1 is LNHNV, CDR2 YYDKDF, per germline (reference sequence). The CDR3 has 13 residues. Unmatched junction bases numbered 2, after V lost 0 bases and J lost 8 bases. CDR3 sequence reads: CATSREGTGEAFF. The CDR3 DNA reads as TGTGCCACCAGCAGAGAGGGGACAGGAGAAGCTTTCTTT.